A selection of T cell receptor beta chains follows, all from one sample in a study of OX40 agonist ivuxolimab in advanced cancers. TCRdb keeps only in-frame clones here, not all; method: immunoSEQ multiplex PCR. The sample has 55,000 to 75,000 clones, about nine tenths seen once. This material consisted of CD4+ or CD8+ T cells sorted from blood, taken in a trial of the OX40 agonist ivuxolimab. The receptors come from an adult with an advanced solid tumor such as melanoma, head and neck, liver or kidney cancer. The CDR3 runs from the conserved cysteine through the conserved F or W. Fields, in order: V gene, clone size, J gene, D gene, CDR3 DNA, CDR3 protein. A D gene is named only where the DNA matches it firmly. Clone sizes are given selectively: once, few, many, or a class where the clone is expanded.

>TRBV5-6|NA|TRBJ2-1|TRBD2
TGTGCCAGCAGCCCGGGACTAGCGGGAGGGCCAGGGGCCTACAATGAGCAGTTCTTC
CASSPGLAGGPGAYNEQFF
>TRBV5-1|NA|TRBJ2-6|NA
TGCGCCAGCAGTATAGAGAGCTCTGGGGCCAACGTCCTGACTTTC
CASSIESSGANVLTF
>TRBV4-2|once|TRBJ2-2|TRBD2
TGTGCCAGCAGCCCCCGTGTTAGCGGGATGAACACCGGGGAGCTGTTTTTT
CASSPRVSGMNTGELFF
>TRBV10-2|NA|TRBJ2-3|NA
TGCGCCAGCAGTGAGAGCACAGATACGCAGTATTTT
CASSESTDTQYF
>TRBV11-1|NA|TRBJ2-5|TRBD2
TGTGCCAGCGGGGGGGGGATCCAAGAGACCCAGTACTTC
CASGGGIQETQYF
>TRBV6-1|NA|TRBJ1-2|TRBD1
TGTGCCAGCAGTTTGCAACAGGGGGCCCACTATGGCTACACCTTC
CASSLQQGAHYGYTF
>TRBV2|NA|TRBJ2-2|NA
TGTGCCAGCAGTGAAACGAGCGGCGGTACCGGGGAGCTGTTTTTT
CASSETSGGTGELFF
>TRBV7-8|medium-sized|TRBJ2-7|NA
TGTGCCAGCAGCTCGAGGATCGGACAGTTGGACGAGCAGTACTTC
CASSSRIGQLDEQYF
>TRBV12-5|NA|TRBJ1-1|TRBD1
TGTGCTAGTGGTTTCACAGGGGCCACTGAAGCTTTCTTT
CASGFTGATEAFF
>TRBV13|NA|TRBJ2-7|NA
TGTGCCAGCAGCTCCCGCTCCCGGCCTTTAGGCGAGCAGTACTTC
CASSSRSRPLGEQYF
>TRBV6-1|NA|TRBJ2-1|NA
TGTGCCAGCAGTGAAGGGGGGCGGGGATCCTACAATGAGCAGTTCTTC
CASSEGGRGSYNEQFF
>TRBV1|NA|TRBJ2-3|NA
TGCACCAGCAGCCGGGGTAGCGGGAGGGGGTTGGGTACGCAGTATTTT
CTSSRGSGRGLGTQYF
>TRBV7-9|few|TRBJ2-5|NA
TGTGCCAGCAGCTTAGCAGGCGTGGGGGTAGAGACCCAGTACTTC
CASSLAGVGVETQYF
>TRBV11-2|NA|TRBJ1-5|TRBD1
TGTGCCAGCAGCGCCCAGACAGGGAATCAGCCCCAGCATTTT
CASSAQTGNQPQHF
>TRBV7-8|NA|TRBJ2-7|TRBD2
TGTGCCAGCAGCCCCTCGGGACTAGCAGCCTACGAGCAGTACTTC
CASSPSGLAAYEQYF
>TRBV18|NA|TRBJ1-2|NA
TGTGCCAGCTCACCACCGGCGACAGCGGTAGCGTATGGCTACACCTTC
CASSPPATAVAYGYTF
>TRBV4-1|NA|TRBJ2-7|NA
TGCGCCAGCAGCCAGGCCCCCGGGGACTCCTACGAGCAGTACTTC
CASSQAPGDSYEQYF
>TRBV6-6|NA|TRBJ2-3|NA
TGTGCCAGCAGAAAACCTCGGGAAGGGGGAGGAGATACGCAGTATTTT
CASRKPREGGGDTQYF
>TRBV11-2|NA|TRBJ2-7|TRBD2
TGTGCCAGCAGCCCGGGGACTAGCGGCGCCTACGAGCAGTACTTC
CASSPGTSGAYEQYF
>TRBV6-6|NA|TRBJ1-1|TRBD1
TGTGCCAGCCGAACGACAGGGGGGTCCACTGAAGCTTTCTTT
CASRTTGGSTEAFF
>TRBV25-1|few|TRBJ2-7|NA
TGTGCCAGCAGTGACCCGAGGGACTACGAGCAGTACTTC
CASSDPRDYEQYF
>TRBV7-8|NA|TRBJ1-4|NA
TGTGCCAGCAGCTTGGGGGGGAATAATGAAAAACTGTTTTTT
CASSLGGNNEKLFF
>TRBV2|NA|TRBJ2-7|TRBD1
TGTGCCACCGCGGGGACAGGGGGCCGGGAGCAGTACTTC
CATAGTGGREQYF
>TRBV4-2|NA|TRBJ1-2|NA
TGTGCCAGCAGTCAATTGGAGGAGGCGCAAAGCTATGGCTACACCTTC
CASSQLEEAQSYGYTF
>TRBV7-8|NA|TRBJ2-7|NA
TGTGCCAGCAGCTTAAACTGGTACGAGCAGTACTTC
CASSLNWYEQYF
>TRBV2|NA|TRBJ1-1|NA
TGTGCCAGCAGTGAAGCGCGTTCAGGGGTGACTGAAGCTTTCTTT
CASSEARSGVTEAFF